The 21 T cell receptor beta chains below were found in one sample sequenced in a study of T cells in Graves' hyperthyroidism and ophthalmopathy. RNA transcripts were the template for amplifying TCR beta CDR3 regions. The HTBI primer set served for first-round RT-PCR of the TCR CDR3. TCRdb re-called the multiplex PCR reads with MiXCR, one entry per CDR3 protein. The sample yields hundreds of thousands of distinct CDR3 sequences, 20% to 25% seen once. The specimen was blood. These receptors all come from a young man with Graves' ophthalmopathy.

This clonotype was seen a handful of times. The chain joins TRBV13 to TRBJ1-2, with D hard to call. V was shortened by 0 bases and J by 0 bases, with 8 bases between the two germline ends. The CDR3 consists of 15 residues. Germline CDR1 PRHDT, CDR2 FYEKMQ (reference sequence). CDR3 loop: CASSLGLGSNYGYTF. The CDR3 coding sequence is TGTGCCAGCAGCTTAGGGCTAGGATCTAACTATGGCTACACCTTC.

This clonotype has a count of ten or more. This CDR3 reads CASSPQGETPYEQYF. DNA of the CDR3: TGTGCCAGCAGTCCCCAGGGGGAAACTCCCTACGAGCAGTACTTC. This chain uses TRBV27 with TRBJ2-7; 7 bases match TRBD1. Germline trimming cut 5 bases from V and 2 bases from J; bases unmatched to any gene: 9. There are 15 residues in the CDR3. Per the germline V gene, CDR1 is MNHEY and CDR2 is SMNVEV (reference sequence).

This clonotype was seen at least ten times. The chain joins TRBV3-1 to TRBJ2-7; 11 bases are a match to TRBD1. The CDR3 consists of 14 residues. V dropped 5 bases and J dropped 5; count of bases not matched to a gene: 5. Germline V lookup: CDR1 LGHDT, CDR2 YNNKEL (reference sequence). In nucleotides, the CDR3 is TGTGCCAGCAGCGTGGGACAGGGGGTCGACGAGCAGTACTTC. Its protein product is CASSVGQGVDEQYF.

This clonotype was counted a few times. This chain connects TRBV4-1 to TRBJ1-1; D remains unclear. CDR1 and CDR2 (germline): MGHRA, YSYEKL. The CDR3 sequence is 16 residues long. Trimming took off 1 base at V and 2 bases at J, with 14 bases between the two ends. CDR3: CASSQASWLPNTEAFF. The CDR3 DNA is TGCGCCAGCAGCCAAGCCTCTTGGCTCCCTAACACTGAAGCTTTCTTT.

This clonotype was observed a few times. This chain joins TRBV19 and TRBJ2-3; 8 bases are a match to TRBD2. The CDR3 sequence is 15 residues long. J lost 3 bases, V lost 7 bases, and 9 bases had no gene match. Germline V gives CDR1 LNHDA, CDR2 SQIVND (reference sequence). CDR3 DNA sequence: TGTGCCAGTAACCCCGGGATAGCGGGAACAGATACGCAGTATTTT. It specifies CASNPGIAGTDTQYF.

This clonotype was picked up a small number of times. The chain links TRBV7-9 to TRBJ1-2, with 9 bases fitting TRBD1. J lost 8 bases, V lost 4 bases, and 8 bases had no gene match. The CDR3 is 14 residues long. Germline-derived CDR1 and CDR2 are SEHNR and FQNEAQ (reference sequence). CDR3 sequence: CASSSGQGSEGYTF. CDR3 sequence (DNA): TGTGCCAGCAGCTCCGGACAGGGGTCTGAGGGCTACACCTTC. The variable domain in full, completed from reference TRBV7-9 and TRBJ1-2, reads DTGVSQNPRHKITKRGQNVTFRCDPISEHNRLYWYRQTLGQGPEFLTYFQNEAQLEKSRLLSDRFSAERPKGSFSTLEIQRTEQGDSAMYLCASSSGQGSEGYTFGSGTRLTVV.

For this clonotype: A read error is possible here, since a much larger clone lies one base away. The genes are TRBV15 and TRBJ1-5, with 7 bases lining up with TRBD1. The CDR3 has 13 amino acids. Trimming removed 5 bases from V and 5 bases from J; junction bases left unmatched: 3. The V gene's germline CDR1 is LNHNV and CDR2 YYDKDF (reference sequence). The CDR3 spells CATSLDRYQPQHF. The CDR3 DNA reads TGTGCCACCAGCTTGGACAGGTATCAGCCCCAGCATTTT. Full variable domain (outside the CDR3, taken from reference TRBV15 and TRBJ1-5): DAMVIQNPRYQVTQFGKPVTLSCSQTLNHNVMYWYQQKSSQAPKLLFHYYDKDFNNEADTPDNFQSRRPNTSFCFLDIRSPGLGDTAMYLCATSLDRYQPQHFGDGTRLSIL.

The table lists this clonotype with many counts. The rearrangement joins TRBV11-2 to TRBJ2-2; D gene ambiguous. V shed 8 bases and J shed 7 bases, with 17 bases lying between them. CDR3 length equals 14 residues. Looked up from germline, CDR1 is SGHAT and CDR2 is FQNNGV. CDR3 region: CASCPALWGGELFF. The CDR3 DNA is TGTGCCAGCTGCCCTGCCCTTTGGGGCGGGGAGCTGTTTTTT.

The genes are TRBV29-1 and TRBJ2-5; 7 bases match TRBD1. The CDR3 runs 14 residues. Germline CDR1 SQVTM, CDR2 ANQGSEA. Trimming cost V 8 bases and J 0 bases; bases outside gene matches: 9. The CDR3 DNA follows: TGCAGCCTCCGGACAGGAGCGTACCAAGAGACCCAGTACTTC. Its protein product is CSLRTGAYQETQYF.

This clonotype was detected ten times or more. V usage is TRBV5-1 and J usage is TRBJ2-7; TRBD1 matches 7 bases. V was clipped by 0 bases and J by 3 bases; unmatched bases: 3. This CDR3 is built from 14 residues. Germline CDR1 and CDR2: SGHRS and YFSETQ. CDR3 sequence (DNA): TGCGCCAGCAGCTTGGATTCAGGGGGCTACGAGCAGTACTTC. Translated, it gives CASSLDSGGYEQYF.

Only a few counts were recorded for this clonotype. The J gene is TRBJ2-3, the V gene TRBV11-2; D is possibly TRBD2 (5 bases). The CDR3 is 15 residues long. Trimming cost V 0 bases and J 10 bases, with 17 bases left between them. From germline, CDR1 is SGHAT and CDR2 FQNNGV. CDR3 sequence reads: CASSLEPAEHHPQYF. The CDR3 nucleotides read TGTGCCAGCAGCTTAGAGCCAGCGGAGCACCACCCGCAGTATTTT. The complete variable domain, with remaining parts taken from reference TRBV11-2 and TRBJ2-3, reads EAGVAQSPRYKIIEKRQSVAFWCNPISGHATLYWYQQILGQGPKLLIQFQNNGVVDDSQLPKDRFSAERLKGVDSTLKIQPAKLEDSAVYLCASSLEPAEHHPQYFGPGTRLTVL.

This clonotype was seen only a few times. The chain is built from TRBV6-1 and TRBJ2-1, with 11 bases matching TRBD1. Germline V gene lookup returns CDR1 MNHNS and CDR2 SASEGT. V lost 6 bases, J lost 9 bases, and 10 bases stayed unmatched. The CDR3 consists of 15 residues. CDR3 nucleotide sequence: TGTGCCAGCAGCCCGGGACAGGGGGACAATAGTGAGCAGTTCTTC. Its translation: CASSPGQGDNSEQFF.

This clonotype showed up many times. The chain carries TRBV6-1 and TRBJ1-1; D remains ambiguous. The CDR3 runs to 13 residues. The germline V gene encodes CDR1 MNHNS and CDR2 SASEGT. Trimming removed 2 bases at V and 8 bases at J, with 12 bases between. The chain's CDR3 is CASSENGGVEAFF. CDR3 DNA: TGTGCCAGCAGTGAAAACGGAGGAGTAGAAGCTTTCTTT.

This clonotype was counted many times. This chain links TRBV11-1 with TRBJ2-1; 8 bases are a match to TRBD2. CDR1 SGHAT and CDR2 FQDESV come from the germline V gene (reference sequence). The ends lost 5 bases at V and 4 bases at J; junction bases unmatched: 16. This CDR3 comprises 18 residues. The CDR3: CASSPKRPGGLEYNEQFF. The CDR3 DNA follows: TGTGCCAGCAGCCCAAAGAGGCCGGGAGGGCTAGAGTACAATGAGCAGTTCTTC.

This clonotype was detected only once. The rearrangement links TRBV20-1 to TRBJ2-7; TRBD2 agrees at 10 bases. Germline V gene lookup returns CDR1 DFQATT and CDR2 SNEGSKA (reference sequence). The CDR3 is made up of 16 amino acids. V dropped 5 bases and J dropped 5; count of bases not matched to a gene: 15. The CDR3 coding sequence is TGCAGTGCTGAGAACAGCGGGAGGGCCTCCCTGGACGAGCAGTACTTC. Encoded protein: CSAENSGRASLDEQYF.

This clonotype has a count of ten or more. The chain links TRBV11-2 to TRBJ2-7, with 8 bases fitting TRBD1. The CDR3 loop spans 15 amino acids. Germline V lookup: CDR1 SGHAT, CDR2 FQNNGV. The V segment lost 0 bases and the J segment 2 bases; nucleotides outside the gene matches: 3. The CDR3 nucleotides are TGTGCCAGCAGCTTAGACGGGACAGGAACCTACGAGCAGTACTTC. Protein product: CASSLDGTGTYEQYF. Supplemented by reference TRBV11-2 and TRBJ2-7, the full variable domain reads EAGVAQSPRYKIIEKRQSVAFWCNPISGHATLYWYQQILGQGPKLLIQFQNNGVVDDSQLPKDRFSAERLKGVDSTLKIQPAKLEDSAVYLCASSLDGTGTYEQYFGPGTRLTVT.

The gene calls are TRBV27 and TRBJ2-2; no clear D. The CDR3 has 13 amino acids. Trimming left V 8 bases short and J 5 bases short, with 12 bases between. Germline CDR1 is MNHEY and CDR2 is SMNVEV (reference sequence). Written as DNA, the CDR3 is TGTGCCAGCGTCCACCCTGAAACCGGGGAGCTGTTTTTT. This codes for CASVHPETGELFF.

Note on this clonotype: This may come from a read error, since a much larger clone is one base off. This chain uses TRBV6-1 with TRBJ1-1; the D gene is possibly TRBD1 (6 bases). The length of the CDR3 is 15 residues. V was shortened by 8 bases and J by 3 bases, with 19 bases between the two germline ends. CDR1 is MNHNS and CDR2 is SASEGT in the germline V gene. CDR3 amino acids: CASLDPGHAYTEAFF. CDR3 nucleotides: TGTGCCAGCCTTGACCCGGGACATGCGTACACTGAAGCTTTCTTT.

V gene TRBV29-1 combines with J gene TRBJ2-2; no reliable D call. The ends were cut back, 7 bases at V and 7 bases at J, with 10 bases in the middle. Germline assignment: CDR1 SQVTM and CDR2 ANQGSEA. The CDR3 contains 11 residues. CDR3 sequence: CSARRDGELFF. The DNA for the CDR3 is TGCAGCGCCAGAAGGGACGGGGAGCTGTTTTTT.

This clonotype appeared a few times. The genes are TRBV9 and TRBJ2-1; TRBD2 aligns across 7 bases. This CDR3 comprises 17 residues. V lost 0 bases and J lost 0; bases outside the gene matches: 6. Germline CDR1 is SGDLS and CDR2 is YYNGEE. The CDR3 loop reads CASSVDPSGNSYNEQFF. The CDR3 bases are TGTGCCAGCAGCGTAGACCCGAGCGGGAACTCCTACAATGAGCAGTTCTTC.

J is TRBJ1-4 and V is TRBV4-1; D remains ambiguous. The CDR3 spans 15 residues. Germline CDR1 MGHRA, CDR2 YSYEKL. V lost 1 base and J lost 8, with 14 bases in between. In DNA, the CDR3 is TGCGCCAGCAGCCAAGTCCCCGCGAGGAAGGAAAAACTGTTTTTT. Protein: CASSQVPARKEKLFF.